This TCR beta chain was documented in a study of cytomegalovirus exposure and HLA in healthy donors. V was cut by 1 base and J by 0 bases, with 13 bases left in between. The CDR3 loop spans 17 amino acids. Germline lookup yields CDR1 SEHNR and CDR2 FQNEAQ (reference sequence). Researchers ran the PCR with 60 Vbeta and 13 Jbeta primers. Method: immunoSEQ multiplex PCR; TCRdb's copy keeps in-frame clones and lacks some. The sample lists tens of thousands of clones; 78% were seen once. Each of the donors was a healthy bone marrow donor. While unrecorded immune exposures were likely, the donors were nominally healthy when sampled. This clone turned up a few times.

Specimen: PBMCs. The V gene is TRBV7-9, the J gene TRBJ1-3, with D tentatively TRBD1 (5 bases). The TCR comes from a man aged 40-55 years in good health and CMV-seronegative. In nucleotides, the CDR3 is TGTGCCAGCAGCTTAGGTTCCGGAGGGGCCTCTGGAAACACCATATATTTT. Translation: CASSLGSGGASGNTIYF.